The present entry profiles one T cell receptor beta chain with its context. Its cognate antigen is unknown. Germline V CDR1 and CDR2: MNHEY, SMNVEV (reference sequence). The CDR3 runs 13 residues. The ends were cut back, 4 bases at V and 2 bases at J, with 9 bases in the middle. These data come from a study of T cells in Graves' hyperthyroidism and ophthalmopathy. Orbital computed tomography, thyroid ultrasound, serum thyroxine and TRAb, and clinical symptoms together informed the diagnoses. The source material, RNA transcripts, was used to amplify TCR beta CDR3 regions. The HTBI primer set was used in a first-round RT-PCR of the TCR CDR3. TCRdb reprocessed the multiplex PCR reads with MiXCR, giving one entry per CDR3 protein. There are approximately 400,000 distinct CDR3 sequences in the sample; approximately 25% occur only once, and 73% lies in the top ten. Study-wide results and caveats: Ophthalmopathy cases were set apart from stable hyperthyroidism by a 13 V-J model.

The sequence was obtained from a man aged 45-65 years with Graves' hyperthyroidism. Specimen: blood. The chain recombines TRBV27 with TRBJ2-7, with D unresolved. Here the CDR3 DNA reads TGTGCCAGCAGTTGGGCAGGTCCCTACGAGCAGTACTTC. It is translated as CASSWAGPYEQYF.